This TCR beta chain was recovered during a study of T cells in Graves' hyperthyroidism and ophthalmopathy. This clonotype was observed many times. The source material, RNA transcripts, was used to amplify TCR beta CDR3 regions. First-round RT-PCR with HTBI primers amplified the TCR CDR3 region. TCRdb re-called the multiplex PCR reads with MiXCR, one entry per CDR3 protein. The data contain 480,000 or so distinct CDR3 sequences, around 43% of them singletons. The germline CDR1 and CDR2 sequences are SNHLY and FYNNEI. The CDR3 is 13 residues long. Trimming shortened V by 8 bases and J by 1 base, and 12 bases separated the two germline ends.

The gene calls are TRBV2 and TRBJ2-7; no definite D call. The clonotype was recovered from an adult woman with Graves' disease, either hyperthyroidism or ophthalmopathy (not recorded which). Material for sequencing was peripheral blood or thyroid tissue (not recorded which). CDR3: CASSGQLSYEQYF. Written as DNA, the CDR3 is TGTGCCAGCTCCGGGCAGTTATCCTACGAGCAGTACTTC.